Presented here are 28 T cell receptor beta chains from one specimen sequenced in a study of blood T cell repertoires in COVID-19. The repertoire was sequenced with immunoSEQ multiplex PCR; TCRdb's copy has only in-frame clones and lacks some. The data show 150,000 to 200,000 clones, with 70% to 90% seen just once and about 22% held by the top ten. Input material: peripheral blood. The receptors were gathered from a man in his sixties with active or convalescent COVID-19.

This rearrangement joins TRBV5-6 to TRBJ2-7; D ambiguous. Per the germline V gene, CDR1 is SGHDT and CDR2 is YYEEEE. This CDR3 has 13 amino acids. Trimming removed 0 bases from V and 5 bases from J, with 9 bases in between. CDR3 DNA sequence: TGTGCCAGCAGCTTGGTCGACATAAACGAGCAGTACTTC. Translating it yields CASSLVDINEQYF.

The CDR3 DNA is TGTGCCACCAGTGATTCCCAACACACAGCCGGGGAGCTGTTTTTT. Its protein product is CATSDSQHTAGELFF. The rearrangement joins TRBV24-1 to TRBJ2-2; D remains unclear. Trimming cost V 2 bases and J 6 bases, with 12 bases left between them. The CDR3 length is 15 residues. The germline gives CDR1 KGHDR, CDR2 SFDVKD.

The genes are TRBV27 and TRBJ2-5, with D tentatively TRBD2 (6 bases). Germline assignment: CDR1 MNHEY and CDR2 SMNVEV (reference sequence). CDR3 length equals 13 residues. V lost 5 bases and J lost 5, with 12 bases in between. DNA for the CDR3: TGTGCCAGCAGTGGAGGGGTGAAGGAGACCCAGTACTTC. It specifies CASSGGVKETQYF.

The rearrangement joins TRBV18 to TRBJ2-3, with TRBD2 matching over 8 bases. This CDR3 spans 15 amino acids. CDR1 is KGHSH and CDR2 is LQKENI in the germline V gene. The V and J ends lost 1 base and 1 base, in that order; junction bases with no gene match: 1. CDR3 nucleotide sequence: TGTGCCAGCTCACCACGGCGGGGGGGCACAGATACGCAGTATTTT. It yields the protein CASSPRRGGTDTQYF.

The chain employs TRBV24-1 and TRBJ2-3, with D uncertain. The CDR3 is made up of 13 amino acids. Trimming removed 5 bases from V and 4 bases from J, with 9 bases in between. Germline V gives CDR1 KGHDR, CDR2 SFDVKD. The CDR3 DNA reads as TGTGCCACCAGTGTTGGCAGTGCAGATACGCAGTATTTT. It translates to CATSVGSADTQYF.

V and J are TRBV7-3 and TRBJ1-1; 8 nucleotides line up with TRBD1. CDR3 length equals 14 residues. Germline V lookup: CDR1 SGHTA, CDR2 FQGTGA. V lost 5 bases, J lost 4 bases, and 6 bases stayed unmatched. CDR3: CASSAQGGRTEAFF. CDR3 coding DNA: TGTGCCAGCAGCGCACAGGGGGGACGCACTGAAGCTTTCTTT.

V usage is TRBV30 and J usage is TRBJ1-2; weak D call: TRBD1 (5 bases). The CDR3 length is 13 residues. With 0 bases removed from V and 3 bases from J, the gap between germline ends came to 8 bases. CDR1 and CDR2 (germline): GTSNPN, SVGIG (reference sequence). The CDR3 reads CAWSVQGYYGYTF. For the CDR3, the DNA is TGTGCCTGGAGTGTGCAGGGTTACTATGGCTACACCTTC.

CDR3 in amino acids: CASSLYTSGNLEQYF. CDR3 sequence (DNA): TGTGCCAGCAGCTTGTATACTAGCGGGAACCTCGAGCAGTACTTC. The V and J genes are TRBV5-4 and TRBJ2-7; TRBD2 matches 10 bases. The CDR3 spans 15 residues. Germline CDR1 reads SGHNT; CDR2 reads YYREEE (reference sequence). J gave up 6 bases and V 1 base, and 7 bases lay outside the gene matches. Combining the CDR3 with reference TRBV5-4 and TRBJ2-7 gives the whole variable domain ETGVTQSPTHLIKTRGQQVTLRCSSQSGHNTVSWYQQALGQGPQFIFQYYREEENGRGNFPPRFSGLQFPNYSSELNVNALELDDSALYLCASSLYTSGNLEQYFGPGTRLTVT.

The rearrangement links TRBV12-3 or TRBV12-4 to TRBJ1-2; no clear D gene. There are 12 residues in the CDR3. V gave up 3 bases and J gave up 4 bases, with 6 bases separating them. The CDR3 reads CASSFRSYGYTF. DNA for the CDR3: TGTGCCAGCAGTTTTAGATCCTATGGCTACACCTTC.

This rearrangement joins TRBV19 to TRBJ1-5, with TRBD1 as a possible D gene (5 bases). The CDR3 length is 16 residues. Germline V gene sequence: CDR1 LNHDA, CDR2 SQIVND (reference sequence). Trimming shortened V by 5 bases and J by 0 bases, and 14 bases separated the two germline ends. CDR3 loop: CASSYGGNFSNQPQHF. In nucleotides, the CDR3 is TGTGCCAGTAGTTATGGGGGGAATTTTAGCAATCAGCCCCAGCATTTT.

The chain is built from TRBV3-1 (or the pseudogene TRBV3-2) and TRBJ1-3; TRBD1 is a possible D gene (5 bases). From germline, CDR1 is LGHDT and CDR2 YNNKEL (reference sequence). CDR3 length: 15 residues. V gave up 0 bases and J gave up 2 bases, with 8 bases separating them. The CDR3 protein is CASSQDGGAGNTIYF. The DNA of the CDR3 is TGTGCCAGCAGCCAAGATGGGGGGGCTGGAAACACCATATATTTT.

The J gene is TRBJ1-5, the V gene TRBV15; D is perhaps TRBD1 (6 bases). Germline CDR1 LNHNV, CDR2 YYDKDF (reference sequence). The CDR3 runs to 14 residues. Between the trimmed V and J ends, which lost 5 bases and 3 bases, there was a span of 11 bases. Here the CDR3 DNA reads TGTGCCACCAGCGTTACAGGGCTCAATCAGCCCCAGCATTTT. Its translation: CATSVTGLNQPQHF.

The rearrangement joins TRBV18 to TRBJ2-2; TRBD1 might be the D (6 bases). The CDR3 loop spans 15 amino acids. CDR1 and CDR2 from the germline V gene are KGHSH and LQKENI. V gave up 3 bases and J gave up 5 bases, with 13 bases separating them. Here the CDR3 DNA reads TGTGCCAGCTCACCGGGGGCTCTGAGAACCGGGGAGCTGTTTTTT. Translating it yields CASSPGALRTGELFF.

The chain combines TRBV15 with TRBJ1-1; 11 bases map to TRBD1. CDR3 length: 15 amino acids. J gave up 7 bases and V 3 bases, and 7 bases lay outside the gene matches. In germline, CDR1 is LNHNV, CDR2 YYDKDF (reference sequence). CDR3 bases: TGTGCCACCAGCAGCCGGACAGGGGGCGCGAATGAAGCTTTCTTT. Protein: CATSSRTGGANEAFF.

The CDR3 DNA reads as TGTGCCAGCAGTTTGCGGGGGGTTACCTACGAGCAGTACTTC. This gives the protein CASSLRGVTYEQYF. The chain has TRBV6-8 and TRBJ2-7, with 8 bases lining up with TRBD2. Per germline, CDR1 MNHGY and CDR2 SAAAGT. The CDR3 spans 14 residues. The trim removed 4 bases at V and 2 bases at J, leaving 4 bases unmatched.

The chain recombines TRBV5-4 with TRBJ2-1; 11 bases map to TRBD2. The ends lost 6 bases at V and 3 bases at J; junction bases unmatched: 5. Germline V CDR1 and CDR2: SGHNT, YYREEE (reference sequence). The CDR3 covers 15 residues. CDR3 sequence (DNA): TGTGCCAGCACACCTAGCGGGGGGAACTACAATGAGCAGTTCTTC. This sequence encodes CASTPSGGNYNEQFF.

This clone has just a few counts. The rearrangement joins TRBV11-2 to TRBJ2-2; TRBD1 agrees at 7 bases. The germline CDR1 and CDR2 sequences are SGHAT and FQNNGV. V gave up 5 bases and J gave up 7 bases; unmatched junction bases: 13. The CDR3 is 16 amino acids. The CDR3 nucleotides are TGTGCCAGCAGCCCCATAAGGGGGCGCGTGGACGGGGAGCTGTTTTTT. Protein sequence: CASSPIRGRVDGELFF.

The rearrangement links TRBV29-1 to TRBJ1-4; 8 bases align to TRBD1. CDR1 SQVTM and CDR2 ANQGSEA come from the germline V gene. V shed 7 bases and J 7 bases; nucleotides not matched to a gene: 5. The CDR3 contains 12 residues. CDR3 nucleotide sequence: TGCAGCGCAACAGGGGGAGGTGAAAAACTGTTTTTT. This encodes CSATGGGEKLFF. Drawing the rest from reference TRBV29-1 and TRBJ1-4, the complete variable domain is SAVISQKPSRDICQRGTSLTIQCQVDSQVTMMFWYRQQPGQSLTLIATANQGSEATYESGFVIDKFPISRPNLTFSTLTVSNMSPEDSSIYLCSATGGGEKLFFGSGTQLSVL.

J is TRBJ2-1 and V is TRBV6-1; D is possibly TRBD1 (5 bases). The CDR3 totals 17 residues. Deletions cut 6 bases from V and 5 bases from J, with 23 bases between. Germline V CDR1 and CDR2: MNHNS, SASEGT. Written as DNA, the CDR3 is TGTGCCAGCAGGGAAAGTTACTTTGCAGGGTATCACAATGAGCAGTTCTTC. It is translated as CASRESYFAGYHNEQFF.

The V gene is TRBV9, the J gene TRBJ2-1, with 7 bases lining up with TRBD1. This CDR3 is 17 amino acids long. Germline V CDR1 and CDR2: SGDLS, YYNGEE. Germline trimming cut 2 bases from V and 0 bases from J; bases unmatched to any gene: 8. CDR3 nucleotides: TGTGCCAGCAGCGTGGGCAGGGGGTATAGCTCCTACAATGAGCAGTTCTTC. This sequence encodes CASSVGRGYSSYNEQFF.

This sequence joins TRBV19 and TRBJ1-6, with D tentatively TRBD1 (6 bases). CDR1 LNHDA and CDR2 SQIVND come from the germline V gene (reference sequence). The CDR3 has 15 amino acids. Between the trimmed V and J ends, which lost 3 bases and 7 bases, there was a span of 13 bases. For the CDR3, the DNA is TGTGCCAGTAGTATGGACAGTGGGTGGAATTCACCCCTCCACTTT. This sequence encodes CASSMDSGWNSPLHF.

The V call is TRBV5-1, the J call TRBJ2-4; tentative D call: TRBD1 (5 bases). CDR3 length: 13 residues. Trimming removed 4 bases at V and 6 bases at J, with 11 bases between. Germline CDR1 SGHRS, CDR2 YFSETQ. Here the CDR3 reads CASSSRTRNIQYF. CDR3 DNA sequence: TGCGCCAGCAGCAGCAGGACACGAAACATTCAGTACTTC.

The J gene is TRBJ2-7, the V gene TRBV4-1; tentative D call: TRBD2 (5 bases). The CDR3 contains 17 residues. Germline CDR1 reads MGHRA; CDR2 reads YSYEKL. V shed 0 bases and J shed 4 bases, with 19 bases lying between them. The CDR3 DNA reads TGCGCCAGCAGCCAAGATACGAGGGAGACGGGTTCGTACGAGCAGTACTTC. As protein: CASSQDTRETGSYEQYF.

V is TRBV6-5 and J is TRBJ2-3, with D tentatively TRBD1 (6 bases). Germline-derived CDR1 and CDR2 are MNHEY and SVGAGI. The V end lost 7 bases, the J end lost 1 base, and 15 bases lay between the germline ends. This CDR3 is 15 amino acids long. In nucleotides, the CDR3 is TGTGCCAGCACCCCAGGGGTCGGGGGCACAGATACGCAGTATTTT. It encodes CASTPGVGGTDTQYF.

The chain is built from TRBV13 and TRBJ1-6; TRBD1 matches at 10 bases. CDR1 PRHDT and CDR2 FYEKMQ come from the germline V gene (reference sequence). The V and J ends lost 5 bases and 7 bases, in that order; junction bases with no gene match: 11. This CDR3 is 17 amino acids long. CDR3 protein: CASSQWGRDRGNSPLHF. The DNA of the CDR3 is TGTGCCAGCAGCCAATGGGGCCGGGACAGGGGAAATTCACCCCTCCACTTT.

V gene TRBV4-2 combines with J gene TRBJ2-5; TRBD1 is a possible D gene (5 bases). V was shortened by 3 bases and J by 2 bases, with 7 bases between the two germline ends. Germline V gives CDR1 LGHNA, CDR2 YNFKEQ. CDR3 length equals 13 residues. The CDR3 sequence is CASSHQGQETQYF. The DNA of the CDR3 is TGTGCCAGCAGCCATCAGGGACAAGAGACCCAGTACTTC.

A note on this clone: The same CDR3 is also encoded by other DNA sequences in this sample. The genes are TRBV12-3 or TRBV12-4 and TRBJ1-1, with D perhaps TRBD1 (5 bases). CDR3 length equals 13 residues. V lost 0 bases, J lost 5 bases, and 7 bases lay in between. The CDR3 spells CASSLAGGTEAFF. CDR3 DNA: TGTGCCAGCAGTTTAGCTGGGGGGACTGAAGCTTTCTTT.

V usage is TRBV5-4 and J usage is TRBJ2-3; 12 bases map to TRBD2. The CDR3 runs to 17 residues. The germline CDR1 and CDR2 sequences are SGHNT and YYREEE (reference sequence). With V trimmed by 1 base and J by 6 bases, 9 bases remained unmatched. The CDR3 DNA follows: TGTGCCAGCAGCTTGTTGGGACTAGCGGGCTCGTACGATACGCAGTATTTT. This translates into CASSLLGLAGSYDTQYF. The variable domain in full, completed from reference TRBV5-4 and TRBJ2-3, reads ETGVTQSPTHLIKTRGQQVTLRCSSQSGHNTVSWYQQALGQGPQFIFQYYREEENGRGNFPPRFSGLQFPNYSSELNVNALELDDSALYLCASSLLGLAGSYDTQYFGPGTRLTVL.